This TCR beta chain was recorded in a study of T-cell reconstitution after alpha-beta-depleted transplantation in children. This clonotype was seen many times. Germline and junction disagree at one end, which may indicate a read error. Construction of the TCRbeta library involved unique molecular identifiers. TCRdb independently ran MiXCR on the PCR reads; one entry per CDR3 protein. The sample consists of roughly 610,000 distinct CDR3 sequences, about 10% of them appearing once. The germline V gene encodes CDR1 SSHAT and CDR2 FNYEAQ (reference sequence). The CDR3 totals 16 residues. The sample here was PBMCs from the stem cell graft donor, taken from the stem cell graft. V usage is TRBV7-7 and J usage is TRBJ2-2; TRBD1 aligns across 8 bases. The TCR originated in a human donor who donated a stem cell graft to a child with acute myeloid leukemia. In DNA, the CDR3 is TGTGCTAGCAGCTCCGCCGGGACAGGTGATGCCGGGGAGCTGTTTTTT. Translation: CASSSAGTGDAGELFF.